This TCR beta chain was sequenced during a study of STAT5B mutations in CD4+ large granular lymphocyte leukemia. Findings and limits, study-wide: 8/27 top patient clones versus 2/35 control clones were TRBV06-family.

V was cut by 5 bases and J by 5 bases, with 15 bases left in between. Per germline, CDR1 SGHTA and CDR2 FQGNSA. This CDR3 contains 14 residues. With regard to this clone: What it recognizes is unknown.

In the source study's methods: A productive frequency of 2.59 x 10-5 was the lowest detectable. Libraries were prepared by immunoSEQ multiplex PCR; TCRdb keeps only in-frame clonotypes and omits some of them. The D gene and trimming were derived from the DNA, and the V and J assignments and clone size from that table. Of approximately 32,000 clones listed, roughly 71% are singletons. The sample consisted of CD4+ T cells from blood buffy coats. The J gene is TRBJ2-5, the V gene TRBV7-2; D is unclear. This receptor was obtained from a human donor in good health. CDR3 in amino acids: CASSPGGALETQYF. Written as DNA, the CDR3 is TGTGCCAGCAGCCCCGGCGGAGCCTTGGAGACCCAGTACTTC.